These 26 T cell receptor beta chains were all obtained from the same sample, sequenced in a study of blood T cell repertoires in COVID-19. The method was immunoSEQ multiplex PCR; TCRdb's version includes in-frame clones alone and lacks a portion of them. Seen here are approximately 50,000 clones, roughly 84% observed once, and the top ten hold approximately 7.1%. Sequencing was performed on peripheral blood. The receptors shown here come from a man in his forties or fifties with active COVID-19.

This chain links TRBV7-8 with TRBJ2-1, with a tentative D call TRBD2 (6 bases). CDR3 length: 15 residues. V was clipped by 5 bases and J by 9 bases, with 20 bases between them. From germline, CDR1 is SGHVS and CDR2 FQNEAQ. CDR3 nucleotide sequence: TGTGCCAGCAGCCGAGGGACTTTTCCTGGTACTGAGCAGTTCTTC. It codes for CASSRGTFPGTEQFF.

This chain links TRBV2 with TRBJ1-1; D unresolved. The V end was cut by 3 bases, the J end by 5 bases, with 13 bases between. Per the germline V gene, CDR1 is SNHLY and CDR2 is FYNNEI. There are 14 residues in the CDR3. The CDR3 loop reads CASSEREKGTEAFF. DNA for the CDR3: TGTGCCAGCAGTGAGAGGGAGAAGGGAACTGAAGCTTTCTTT.

The J gene is TRBJ2-2, the V gene TRBV11-3, with 7 bases aligning to TRBD2. The CDR3 has 17 amino acids. Unmatched junction bases numbered 12, after V lost 4 bases and J lost 4 bases. Germline V gene lookup returns CDR1 SGHNT and CDR2 YENEEA. CDR3 nucleotides: TGTGCCAGCAGCTCGCCGGGGGGAGAGGGCGTCACCGGGGAGCTGTTTTTT. This translates into CASSSPGGEGVTGELFF. Using reference TRBV11-3 and TRBJ2-2 for the parts outside the CDR3, the full variable domain is EAGVVQSPRYKIIEKKQPVAFWCNPISGHNTLYWYLQNLGQGPELLIRYENEEAVDDSQLPKDRFSAERLKGVDSTLKIQPAELGDSAVYLCASSSPGGEGVTGELFFGEGSRLTVL.

With regard to this clone: One junction end disagrees with the germline gene, perhaps due to a read error. This rearrangement joins TRBV5-1 to TRBJ2-7, with D tentatively TRBD1 (6 bases). The CDR3 is 13 residues long. The V gene's germline CDR1 is SGHRS and CDR2 YFSETQ. The DNA of the CDR3 is TGCCGGGGAAAGGGGACAAAGGCACAAGTCTCAAACTTC. It translates to CRGKGTKAQVSNF.

The chain couples TRBV5-1 to TRBJ2-7; 7 bases map to TRBD2. Germline trimming cut 4 bases from V and 2 bases from J; bases unmatched to any gene: 3. This CDR3 contains 13 residues. Germline CDR1 and CDR2: SGHRS and YFSETQ. The CDR3 loop is CASSHGRPYEQYF. In DNA form, the CDR3 reads TGCGCCAGCAGCCACGGGAGGCCCTACGAGCAGTACTTC.

The chain links TRBV29-1 to TRBJ1-1; a weak D match, TRBD1 (5 bases). Germline V gene data show CDR1 as SQVTM and CDR2 as ANQGSEA. The length of the CDR3 is 12 residues. Trimming removed 2 bases at V and 5 bases at J, with 9 bases between. CDR3 DNA sequence: TGCAGCGTTGAATACGGGGGGACTGAAGCTTTCTTT. It is translated as CSVEYGGTEAFF.

This chain joins TRBV19 and TRBJ1-1; 9 nucleotides line up with TRBD1. The germline CDR1 and CDR2 sequences are LNHDA and SQIVND (reference sequence). There are 14 residues in the CDR3. V lost 7 bases and J lost 6; bases outside the gene matches: 9. DNA of the CDR3: TGTGCCAGTACCCAGGGACAGGGAGTGGCTGAAGCTTTCTTT. As protein: CASTQGQGVAEAFF.

Comments on this clone: Germline and junction disagree at one end, which may indicate a read error. V usage is TRBV7-7 and J usage is TRBJ2-2; 11 positions agree with TRBD2. Per the germline V gene, CDR1 is SSHAT and CDR2 is FNYEAQ (reference sequence). The CDR3 is made up of 16 amino acids. The CDR3 nucleotides read TGTGCTAGCAGCTTAGACCGACTAGCGGGGACCGGGGAGCTGTTTTTT. Amino acids: CASSLDRLAGTGELFF.

The chain recombines TRBV7-9 with TRBJ2-7, with D perhaps TRBD1 (6 bases). CDR1 and CDR2 from the germline V gene are SEHNR and FQNEAQ (reference sequence). The V gene lost 3 bases and the J gene lost 2 bases, with 11 bases spanning the gap. There are 14 residues in the CDR3. CDR3 residues: CASSFRDKTYEQYF. The CDR3 coding sequence is TGTGCCAGCAGCTTCCGGGACAAAACCTACGAGCAGTACTTC.

The DNA for the CDR3 is TGCGCCAGCAGCCAAGAAAGTACGGGAGCGGGCACAGATACGCAGTATTTT. Translation: CASSQESTGAGTDTQYF. V usage is TRBV4-1 and J usage is TRBJ2-3, with D perhaps matching TRBD2 (6 bases). CDR1 is MGHRA and CDR2 is YSYEKL in the germline V gene. The CDR3 spans 17 residues. Trimming took off 0 bases at V and 1 base at J, with 14 bases between the two ends.

The V gene is TRBV3-1 (or the pseudogene TRBV3-2), the J gene TRBJ2-7; 8 bases map to TRBD1. The CDR3 length is 15 residues. After removal of 4 bases from V and 0 bases from J, the junction contained 5 bases not matched to a gene. Germline CDR1 and CDR2: LGHDT and YNNKEL (reference sequence). The CDR3 DNA sequence: TGTGCCAGCAGCCCTGGGACAGGCCTCTCCTACGAGCAGTACTTC. As protein: CASSPGTGLSYEQYF.

This clone was recorded only once. This chain links TRBV20-1 with TRBJ2-7; D is perhaps TRBD1 (6 bases). This CDR3 comprises 11 residues. Deletions cut 6 bases from V and 5 bases from J, with 11 bases between. Germline V gene lookup returns CDR1 DFQATT and CDR2 SNEGSKA (reference sequence). The CDR3 DNA follows: TGCAGTGCAACCGGACAGCACGAGCAGTACTTC. Its protein product is CSATGQHEQYF.

V and J are TRBV2 and TRBJ2-7; D possibly corresponds to TRBD2 (6 bases). The germline V and J ends were trimmed by 6 bases and 4 bases, with 7 bases remaining between them. CDR1 SNHLY and CDR2 FYNNEI come from the germline V gene. This CDR3 region has 11 residues. CDR3 sequence: CASSGGYEQYF. Here the CDR3 DNA reads TGTGCCAGCAGCGGAGGGTACGAGCAGTACTTC.

DNA for the CDR3: TGTGCCAGCAGCTTAGGGGGACTAGCGGGAGTGGGTGAGCAGTTCTTC. Protein sequence: CASSLGGLAGVGEQFF. The V and J genes are TRBV5-4 and TRBJ2-1, with TRBD2 matching over 14 bases. CDR3 length: 16 amino acids. CDR1 and CDR2 (germline): SGHNT, YYREEE (reference sequence). V trimming: 2 bases; J trimming: 9 bases; junction bases outside the gene matches: 7.

In its sample, this clone was seen a few times. J is TRBJ1-1 and V is TRBV10-3; TRBD1 matches at 10 bases. Trimming took 4 bases from V and 0 from J; bases not matched to a gene: 17. From germline, CDR1 is ENHRY and CDR2 SYGVKD. The CDR3 has 20 residues. CDR3 residues: CAISGPDIRTGGSVNTEAFF. Here the CDR3 DNA reads TGTGCCATCAGTGGTCCGGATATACGGACAGGGGGTTCGGTGAACACTGAAGCTTTCTTT.

The chain couples TRBV6-5 to TRBJ1-2; D not resolved. This CDR3 has 14 residues. Germline V lookup: CDR1 MNHEY, CDR2 SVGAGI. With 8 bases removed from V and 0 bases from J, the gap between germline ends came to 13 bases. CDR3 bases: TGTGCCAGCGCCAACTTGTATACTAACTATGGCTACACCTTC. Encoded protein: CASANLYTNYGYTF.

The chain couples TRBV30 to TRBJ1-2, with 7 bases aligning to TRBD1. Germline trimming cut 5 bases from V and 6 bases from J; bases unmatched to any gene: 15. This CDR3 comprises 15 residues. CDR1 is GTSNPN and CDR2 is SVGIG in the germline V gene (reference sequence). In DNA, the CDR3 is TGTGCCTGGGCCGCCTGGGAGACAGGGAGGAATGGCTACACCTTC. It yields the protein CAWAAWETGRNGYTF.

As DNA, the CDR3 is TGCAGCGTTTTAGGGGGTCAGGGGCGAACTAGCACAGATACGCAGTATTTT. Protein sequence: CSVLGGQGRTSTDTQYF. The chain joins TRBV29-1 to TRBJ2-3; tentative D call: TRBD1 (6 bases). Trimming pared 5 bases from V and 0 bases from J, leaving 21 bases between. The CDR3 has 17 amino acids. Germline V gene sequence: CDR1 SQVTM, CDR2 ANQGSEA.

This rearrangement joins TRBV5-6 to TRBJ2-7; 13 bases fit TRBD2. CDR1 SGHDT and CDR2 YYEEEE come from the germline V gene. The CDR3 is 15 residues long. Germline trimming cut 8 bases from V and 2 bases from J; bases unmatched to any gene: 7. The CDR3 sequence is CASKRGLAGPYEQYF. For the CDR3, the DNA is TGTGCCAGTAAACGGGGACTAGCGGGACCCTACGAGCAGTACTTC.

CDR3 sequence reads: CASSSAGGNTGELFF. CDR3 DNA: TGTGCCAGTAGTTCAGCGGGGGGGAACACCGGGGAGCTGTTTTTT. The V and J genes are TRBV19 and TRBJ2-2, with 9 bases identical to TRBD2. Germline V gives CDR1 LNHDA, CDR2 SQIVND (reference sequence). There are 15 residues in the CDR3. V shed 5 bases, J shed 1 base, and the junction held 2 bases outside the gene matches.

The count of this clone is one. The chain employs TRBV29-1 and TRBJ1-2; 7 nucleotides match TRBD1. V shed 6 bases, J shed 3 bases, and the junction held 4 bases outside the gene matches. Germline V gene lookup returns CDR1 SQVTM and CDR2 ANQGSEA. This CDR3 is 12 amino acids long. The CDR3: CSVVGQYYGYTF. In nucleotides, the CDR3 is TGCAGCGTGGTGGGACAGTACTATGGCTACACCTTC.

This clone came up once. J is TRBJ1-1 and V is TRBV4-3, with 9 bases aligning to TRBD1. Germline loops: CDR1 LGHNA, CDR2 YSLEER. V lost 3 bases and J lost 1; bases outside the gene matches: 12. The CDR3 length is 18 residues. The CDR3 sequence is CASSQGPVQGASNTEAFF. In DNA, the CDR3 is TGCGCCAGCAGCCAGGGACCGGTACAGGGGGCTTCGAACACTGAAGCTTTCTTT.

The chain recombines TRBV5-1 with TRBJ2-1; the D gene is possibly TRBD2 (5 bases). The germline V gene has CDR1 SGHRS and CDR2 YFSETQ. Trimming removed 6 bases from V and 4 bases from J, with 23 bases in between. The CDR3 is 17 amino acids. The CDR3 here is CASIADRGIFGYNEQFF. In DNA form, the CDR3 reads TGCGCCAGCATCGCAGACCGAGGGATCTTCGGGTACAATGAGCAGTTCTTC.

The chain has TRBV7-9 and TRBJ2-7, with D possibly being TRBD2 (6 bases). The CDR3 covers 12 residues. Trimming took 5 bases from V and 11 from J, leaving 16 bases between them. Germline CDR1 and CDR2: SEHNR and FQNEAQ (reference sequence). CDR3 protein: CASSASILAKYF. The CDR3 nucleotides read TGTGCCAGCAGCGCCTCGATTCTAGCGAAGTACTTC. The full variable domain, in which reference TRBV7-9 and TRBJ2-7 provide the parts outside the CDR3, is DTGVSQNPRHKITKRGQNVTFRCDPISEHNRLYWYRQTLGQGPEFLTYFQNEAQLEKSRLLSDRFSAERPKGSFSTLEIQRTEQGDSAMYLCASSASILAKYFGPGTRLTVT.

The V call is TRBV5-1, the J call TRBJ1-1; 7 bases are shared with TRBD1. The CDR3 totals 14 residues. Germline CDR1 SGHRS, CDR2 YFSETQ. V was clipped by 3 bases and J by 8 bases; unmatched bases: 10. CDR3 sequence: CASSSQGSVAEAFF. The CDR3 DNA is TGCGCCAGCAGCTCACAGGGGTCAGTAGCAGAAGCTTTCTTT. Full variable domain (rest looked up from reference TRBV5-1 and TRBJ1-1): KAGVTQTPRYLIKTRGQQVTLSCSPISGHRSVSWYQQTPGQGLQFLFEYFSETQRNKGNFPGRFSGRQFSNSRSEMNVSTLELGDSALYLCASSSQGSVAEAFFGQGTRLTVV.

The chain has TRBV23-1 and TRBJ2-3; 16 bases align to TRBD2. TRBV23-1 has ORF status, its function being uncertain. V was pared by 7 bases and J by 4 bases, with 14 bases of the junction left unmatched. This CDR3 has 19 residues. CDR3 bases: TGCGCCAGCACTATACCGGGACTAGCGGGAGGGCCCGGGGCAGATACGCAGTATTTT. It codes for CASTIPGLAGGPGADTQYF.